This TCR beta chain was observed in a study of blood T cell repertoires in COVID-19. About the study: Material from acute and convalescent COVID-19 was sourced from the United States, Italy and Spain.

The data were produced by immunoSEQ multiplex PCR, yet TCRdb's version contains in-frame clones alone and is incomplete. The sample carries around 60,000 clones, around four fifths recorded once. The clonotype comes from a woman older than 75 with acute or convalescent COVID-19. Sequencing was performed on peripheral blood.

CDR3 DNA: TGTGCCAGCAGTTACTTGACGAGGGACAGAACTTTCTTT. Translating gives CASSYLTRDRTFF. The rearrangement joins TRBV6-6 to TRBJ1-1; 7 bases fit TRBD1. Per germline, CDR1 MNHNY and CDR2 SVGAGI (reference sequence). Trimming removed 1 base from V and 12 bases from J; junction bases left unmatched: 8. The CDR3 has 13 amino acids.